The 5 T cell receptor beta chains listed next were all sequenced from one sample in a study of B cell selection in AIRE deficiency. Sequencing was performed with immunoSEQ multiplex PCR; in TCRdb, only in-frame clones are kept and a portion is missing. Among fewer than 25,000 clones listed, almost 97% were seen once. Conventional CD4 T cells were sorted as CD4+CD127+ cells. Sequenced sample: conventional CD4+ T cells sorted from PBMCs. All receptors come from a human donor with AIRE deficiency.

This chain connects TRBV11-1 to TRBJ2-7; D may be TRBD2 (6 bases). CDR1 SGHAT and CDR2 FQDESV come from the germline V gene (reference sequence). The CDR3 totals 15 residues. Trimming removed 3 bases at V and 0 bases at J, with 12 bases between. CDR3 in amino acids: CASSLGGMSSYEQYF. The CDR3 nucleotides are TGTGCCAGCAGCTTGGGCGGGATGAGCTCCTACGAGCAGTACTTC. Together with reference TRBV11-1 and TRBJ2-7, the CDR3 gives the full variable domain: EAEVAQSPRYKITEKSQAVAFWCDPISGHATLYWYRQILGQGPELLVQFQDESVVDDSQLPKDRFSAERLKGVDSTLKIQPAELGDSAMYLCASSLGGMSSYEQYFGPGTRLTVT.

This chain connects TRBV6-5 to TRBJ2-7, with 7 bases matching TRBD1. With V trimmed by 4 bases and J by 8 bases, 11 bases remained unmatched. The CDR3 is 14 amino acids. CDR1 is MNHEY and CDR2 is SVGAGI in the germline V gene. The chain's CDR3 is CASSSRGNLYQQYF. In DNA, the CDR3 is TGTGCCAGCAGTTCCAGGGGGAATCTGTATCAGCAGTACTTC.

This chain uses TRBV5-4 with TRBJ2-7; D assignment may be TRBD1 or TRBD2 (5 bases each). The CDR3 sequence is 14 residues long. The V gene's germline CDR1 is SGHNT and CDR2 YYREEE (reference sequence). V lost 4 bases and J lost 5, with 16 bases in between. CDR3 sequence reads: CASSRGPLYNEQYF. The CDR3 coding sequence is TGTGCCAGCAGCCGGGGCCCTCTTTACAACGAGCAGTACTTC. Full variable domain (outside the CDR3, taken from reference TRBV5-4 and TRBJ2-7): ETGVTQSPTHLIKTRGQQVTLRCSSQSGHNTVSWYQQALGQGPQFIFQYYREEENGRGNFPPRFSGLQFPNYSSELNVNALELDDSALYLCASSRGPLYNEQYFGPGTRLTVT.

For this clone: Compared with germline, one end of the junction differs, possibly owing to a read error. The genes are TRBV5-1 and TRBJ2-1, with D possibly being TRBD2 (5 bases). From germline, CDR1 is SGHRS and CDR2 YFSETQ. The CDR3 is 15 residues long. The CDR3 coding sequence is TGCGCCAGCAGCTTAGAGGGAGTTTCCTTCAATGAGCAGTTCTTC. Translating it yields CASSLEGVSFNEQFF. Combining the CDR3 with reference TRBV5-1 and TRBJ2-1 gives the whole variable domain KAGVTQTPRYLIKTRGQQVTLSCSPISGHRSVSWYQQTPGQGLQFLFEYFSETQRNKGNFPGRFSGRQFSNSRSEMNVSTLELGDSALYLCASSLEGVSFNEQFFGPGTRLTVL.

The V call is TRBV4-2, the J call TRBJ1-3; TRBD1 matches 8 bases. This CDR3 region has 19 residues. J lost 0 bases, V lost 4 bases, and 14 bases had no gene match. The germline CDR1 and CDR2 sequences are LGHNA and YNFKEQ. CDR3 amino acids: CASSPRRGDRIHSGNTIYF. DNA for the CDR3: TGTGCCAGCAGCCCCCGGAGAGGGGACAGGATTCACTCTGGAAACACCATATATTTT.